The 14 T cell receptor beta chains below come from one sample, sequenced in a study of blood T cell repertoires in COVID-19. Repertoires were generated with immunoSEQ multiplex PCR, while TCRdb's copy carries only in-frame clones and drops some. The table records 260,000 or so clones, approximately 88% of them present only once. The sequenced sample was peripheral blood. These receptor sequences come from a man in his late teens or twenties with active or convalescent COVID-19.

This sequence joins TRBV6-5 and TRBJ1-6; tentative D call: TRBD1 (6 bases). Trimming removed 10 bases from V and 6 bases from J, with 19 bases in between. Germline values: CDR1 MNHEY, CDR2 SVGAGI. The CDR3 consists of 15 residues. The DNA of the CDR3 is TGTGCCACGAACACCGGGACAAAAATTAATTCACCCCTCCACTTT. The encoded protein is CATNTGTKINSPLHF.

This clone has only a few counts. The V gene is TRBV7-9, the J gene TRBJ2-5; TRBD2 is a possible D gene (6 bases). The length of the CDR3 is 13 residues. The V gene lost 6 bases and the J gene lost 5 bases, with 13 bases spanning the gap. Germline V gives CDR1 SEHNR, CDR2 FQNEAQ (reference sequence). CDR3 nucleotides: TGTGCCAGCAGGCGGGGCAGCGGGGAGACCCAGTACTTC. Translating gives CASRRGSGETQYF.

CDR3 sequence (DNA): TGTGCCAGCAGCTTACCTTGGGACAGGAATTCACCCCTCCACTTT. This codes for CASSLPWDRNSPLHF. V is TRBV7-2 and J is TRBJ1-6; TRBD1 aligns across 8 bases. The V segment lost 2 bases and the J segment 7 bases; nucleotides outside the gene matches: 4. The CDR3 covers 15 residues. Germline V gene lookup returns CDR1 SGHTA and CDR2 FQGNSA.

The genes are TRBV7-9 and TRBJ2-7; TRBD2 might be the D (5 bases). Trimming pared 5 bases from V and 1 base from J, leaving 12 bases between. The CDR3 has 14 residues. The V gene's germline CDR1 is SEHNR and CDR2 FQNEAQ (reference sequence). CDR3 in amino acids: CASSTALESYEQYF. The CDR3 DNA is TGTGCCAGCAGCACAGCACTAGAGTCCTACGAGCAGTACTTC.

Only a few counts were recorded for this clone. The genes are TRBV11-2 and TRBJ1-2; D unclear. This CDR3 region has 16 residues. Trimming took off 5 bases at V and 5 bases at J, with 21 bases between the two ends. CDR1 SGHAT and CDR2 FQNNGV come from the germline V gene. The CDR3 nucleotides are TGTGCCAGCAGCGGCGGGCTCCACCGGACCTTTTATGGCTACACCTTC. This codes for CASSGGLHRTFYGYTF. Based on the CDR3 plus reference TRBV11-2 and TRBJ1-2, the full variable domain is EAGVAQSPRYKIIEKRQSVAFWCNPISGHATLYWYQQILGQGPKLLIQFQNNGVVDDSQLPKDRFSAERLKGVDSTLKIQPAKLEDSAVYLCASSGGLHRTFYGYTFGSGTRLTVV.

The CDR3 loop reads CASSLPGLPSYEQYF. CDR3 DNA sequence: TGTGCCAGCAGCTTACCGGGACTTCCTTCCTACGAGCAGTACTTC. The chain combines TRBV11-2 with TRBJ2-7; a weak D match, TRBD2 (6 bases). CDR1 SGHAT and CDR2 FQNNGV come from the germline V gene. Trimming pared 2 bases from V and 1 base from J, leaving 12 bases between. The CDR3 runs to 15 residues.

The chain carries TRBV27 and TRBJ2-3, with D possibly being TRBD1 (5 bases). V lost 0 bases and J 0 bases, leaving 10 bases between the germline ends. CDR1 and CDR2 from the germline V gene are MNHEY and SMNVEV (reference sequence). The CDR3 totals 16 residues. Here the CDR3 reads CASSLSPTGSTDTQYF. The CDR3 region has the DNA TGTGCCAGCAGTTTATCGCCCACAGGTAGCACAGATACGCAGTATTTT.

This clone was found a few times. This chain uses TRBV4-2 with TRBJ2-1; a weak D match, TRBD2 (7 bases). V lost 0 bases and J 8 bases, leaving 17 bases between the germline ends. Germline V gene lookup returns CDR1 LGHNA and CDR2 YNFKEQ. This CDR3 region has 16 residues. CDR3 loop: CASSQDLGGGGYEQFF. The CDR3 region has the DNA TGTGCCAGCAGCCAAGATTTAGGGGGGGGCGGGTATGAGCAGTTCTTC.

This clone came up a few times. V usage is TRBV7-8 and J usage is TRBJ2-7, with 7 nucleotides matching TRBD1. Per germline, CDR1 SGHVS and CDR2 FQNEAQ. The CDR3 covers 15 residues. V was clipped by 5 bases and J by 0 bases; unmatched bases: 7. This CDR3 is CASSGRQGYSYEQYF. DNA of the CDR3: TGTGCCAGCAGCGGACGACAGGGCTACTCCTACGAGCAGTACTTC.

The chain couples TRBV7-2 to TRBJ2-3, with D maybe TRBD2 (5 bases). The CDR3 contains 17 residues. Germline V gene lookup returns CDR1 SGHTA and CDR2 FQGNSA. Between the trimmed V and J ends, which lost 1 base and 7 bases, there was a span of 21 bases. As DNA, the CDR3 is TGTGCCAGCAGCTTAGGGCCCGGGGTCTTGAATCTTAATACGCAGTATTTT. Its translation: CASSLGPGVLNLNTQYF.

The V and J genes are TRBV28 and TRBJ1-2, with a tentative D call TRBD1 (5 bases). V was pared by 5 bases and J by 8 bases, with 12 bases between. Per germline, CDR1 MDHEN and CDR2 SYDVKM. This CDR3 is built from 12 residues. The DNA of the CDR3 is TGTGCCAGCAGTCTCTACTGGGGCGGCTACACCTTC. Amino acid sequence: CASSLYWGGYTF.

This clone turned up a few times. The CDR3 DNA reads TGTGCCAGCAGCTCAACAGGGGGGGTGCACACTGAAGCTTTCTTT. It translates to CASSSTGGVHTEAFF. The chain employs TRBV11-2 and TRBJ1-1, with 8 bases that match TRBD1. Trimming took 4 bases from V and 3 from J; bases not matched to a gene: 7. CDR1 is SGHAT and CDR2 is FQNNGV in the germline V gene. The CDR3 consists of 15 residues. The complete variable domain, with remaining parts taken from reference TRBV11-2 and TRBJ1-1, reads EAGVAQSPRYKIIEKRQSVAFWCNPISGHATLYWYQQILGQGPKLLIQFQNNGVVDDSQLPKDRFSAERLKGVDSTLKIQPAKLEDSAVYLCASSSTGGVHTEAFFGQGTRLTVV.

This clone was seen a handful of times. The genes are TRBV5-6 and TRBJ2-7; D is possibly TRBD1 (6 bases). The CDR3 runs to 15 residues. V was pared by 0 bases and J by 4 bases, with 14 bases between. CDR1 is SGHDT and CDR2 is YYEEEE in the germline V gene. The CDR3, as DNA: TGTGCCAGCAGCTTGGGGGGCTGGACAGAGTACGAGCAGTACTTC. It is translated as CASSLGGWTEYEQYF.

This chain links TRBV24-1 with TRBJ2-7; D is perhaps TRBD1 (6 bases). CDR1 and CDR2 from the germline V gene are KGHDR and SFDVKD. V lost 2 bases and J lost 5, with 15 bases in between. There are 15 residues in the CDR3. CDR3 residues: CATSDSDSSNHEQYF. In DNA, the CDR3 is TGTGCCACCAGTGATTCGGACAGTAGTAATCACGAGCAGTACTTC.